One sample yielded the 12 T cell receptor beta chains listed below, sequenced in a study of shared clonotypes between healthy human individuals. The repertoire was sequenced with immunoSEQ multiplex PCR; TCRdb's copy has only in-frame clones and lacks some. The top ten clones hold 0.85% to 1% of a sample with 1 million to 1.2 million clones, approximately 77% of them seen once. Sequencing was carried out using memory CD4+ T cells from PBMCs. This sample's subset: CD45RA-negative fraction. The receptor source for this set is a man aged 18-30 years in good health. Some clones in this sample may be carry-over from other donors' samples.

CDR3 sequence: CASSFQGFVNEQYF. In nucleotides, the CDR3 is TGTGCCAGCAGTTTTCAGGGTTTTGTGAACGAGCAGTACTTC. The V gene is TRBV28, the J gene TRBJ2-7, with D maybe TRBD1 (5 bases). The germline V gene encodes CDR1 MDHEN and CDR2 SYDVKM. This CDR3 has 14 amino acids. V lost 3 bases and J 5 bases, leaving 14 bases between the germline ends. Based on the CDR3 plus reference TRBV28 and TRBJ2-7, the full variable domain is DVKVTQSSRYLVKRTGEKVFLECVQDMDHENMFWYRQDPGLGLRLIYFSYDVKMKEKGDIPEGYSVSREKKERFSLILESASTNQTSMYLCASSFQGFVNEQYFGPGTRLTVT.

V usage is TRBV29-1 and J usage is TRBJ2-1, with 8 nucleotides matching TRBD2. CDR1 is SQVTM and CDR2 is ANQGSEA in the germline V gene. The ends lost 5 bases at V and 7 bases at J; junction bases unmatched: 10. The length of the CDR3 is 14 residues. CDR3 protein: CSVKAGEAFNEQFF. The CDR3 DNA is TGCAGCGTTAAAGCGGGAGAGGCATTTAATGAGCAGTTCTTC.

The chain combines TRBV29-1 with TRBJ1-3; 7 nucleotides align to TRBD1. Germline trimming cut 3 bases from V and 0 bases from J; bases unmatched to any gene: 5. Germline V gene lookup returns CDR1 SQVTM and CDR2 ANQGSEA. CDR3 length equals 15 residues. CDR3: CSVERDSRSGNTIYF. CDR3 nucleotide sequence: TGCAGCGTTGAGAGGGACAGTCGCTCTGGAAACACCATATATTTT. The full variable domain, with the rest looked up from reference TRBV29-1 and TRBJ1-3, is SAVISQKPSRDICQRGTSLTIQCQVDSQVTMMFWYRQQPGQSLTLIATANQGSEATYESGFVIDKFPISRPNLTFSTLTVSNMSPEDSSIYLCSVERDSRSGNTIYFGEGSWLTVV.

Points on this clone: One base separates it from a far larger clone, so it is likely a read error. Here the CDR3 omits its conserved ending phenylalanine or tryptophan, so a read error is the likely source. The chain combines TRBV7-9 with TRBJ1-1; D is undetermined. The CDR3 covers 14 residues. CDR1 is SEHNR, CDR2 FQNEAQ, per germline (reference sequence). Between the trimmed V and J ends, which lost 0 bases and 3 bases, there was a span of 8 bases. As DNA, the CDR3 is TGTGCCAGCAGCTTAGCGGGCAGCCACACTGAAGCTTTCCTT. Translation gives CASSLAGSHTEAFL.

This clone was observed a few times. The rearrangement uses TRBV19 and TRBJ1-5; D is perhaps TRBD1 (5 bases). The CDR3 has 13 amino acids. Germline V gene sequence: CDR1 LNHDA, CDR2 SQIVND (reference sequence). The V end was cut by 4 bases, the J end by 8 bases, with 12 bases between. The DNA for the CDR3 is TGTGCCAGTAGTACACGGGAGACAGAGCCCCAGCATTTT. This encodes CASSTRETEPQHF.

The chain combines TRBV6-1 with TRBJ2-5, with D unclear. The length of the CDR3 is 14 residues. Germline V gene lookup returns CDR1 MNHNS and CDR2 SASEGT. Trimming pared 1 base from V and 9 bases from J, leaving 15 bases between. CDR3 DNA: TGTGCCAGCAGTGAAGGGTCGGCCCAACTTGCCCAGTACTTC. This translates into CASSEGSAQLAQYF.

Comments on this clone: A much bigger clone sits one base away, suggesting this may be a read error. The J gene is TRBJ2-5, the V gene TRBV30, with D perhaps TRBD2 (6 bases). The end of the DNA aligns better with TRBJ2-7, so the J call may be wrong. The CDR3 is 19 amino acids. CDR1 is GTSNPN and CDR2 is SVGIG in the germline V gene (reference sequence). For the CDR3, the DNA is TGTGCCTGCCGGCAGGATCGACTAACGGGAGTTCTACAAACCTACGAGCAGTACTTC. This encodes CACRQDRLTGVLQTYEQYF.

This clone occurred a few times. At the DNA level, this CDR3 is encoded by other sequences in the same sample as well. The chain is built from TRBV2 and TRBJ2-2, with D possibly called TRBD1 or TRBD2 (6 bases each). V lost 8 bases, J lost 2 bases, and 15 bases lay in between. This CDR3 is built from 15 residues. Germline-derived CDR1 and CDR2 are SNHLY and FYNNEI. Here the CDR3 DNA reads TGTGCCAGCGGGGGGCAGGGGCGAAACACCGGGGAGCTGTTTTTT. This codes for CASGGQGRNTGELFF.

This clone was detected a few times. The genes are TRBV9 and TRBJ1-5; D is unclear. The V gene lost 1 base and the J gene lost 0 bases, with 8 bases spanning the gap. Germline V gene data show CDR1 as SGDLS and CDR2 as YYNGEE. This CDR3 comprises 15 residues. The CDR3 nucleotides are TGTGCCAGCAGCGTATCCCCCTATAGCAATCAGCCCCAGCATTTT. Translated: CASSVSPYSNQPQHF.

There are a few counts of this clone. CDR3 coding DNA: TGTGCCAGCAGCAGACTAGCGTTGAACACCGGGGAGCTGTTTTTT. Protein: CASSRLALNTGELFF. This chain connects TRBV27 to TRBJ2-2, with 8 positions matching TRBD2. The CDR3 has 15 residues. The V gene end was trimmed by 6 bases and the J gene end by 1 base; junction bases not matched to a gene: 4. Germline CDR1 is MNHEY and CDR2 is SMNVEV (reference sequence).

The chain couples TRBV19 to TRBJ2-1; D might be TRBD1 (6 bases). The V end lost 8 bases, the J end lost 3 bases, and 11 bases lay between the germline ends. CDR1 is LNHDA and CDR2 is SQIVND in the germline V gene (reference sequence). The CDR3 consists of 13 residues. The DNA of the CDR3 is TGTGCCAGTTTGGGGGCCAGCTACAATGAGCAGTTCTTC. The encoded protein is CASLGASYNEQFF.

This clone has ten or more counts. CDR3 loop: CASSLGTGPWDTQYF. In DNA form, the CDR3 reads TGTGCCAGCAGCCTAGGGACAGGCCCCTGGGATACGCAGTATTTT. The chain recombines TRBV7-9 with TRBJ2-3, with TRBD1 matching over 8 bases. The CDR3 is made up of 15 amino acids. From germline, CDR1 is SEHNR and CDR2 FQNEAQ (reference sequence). V lost 5 bases and J lost 6; bases outside the gene matches: 10.